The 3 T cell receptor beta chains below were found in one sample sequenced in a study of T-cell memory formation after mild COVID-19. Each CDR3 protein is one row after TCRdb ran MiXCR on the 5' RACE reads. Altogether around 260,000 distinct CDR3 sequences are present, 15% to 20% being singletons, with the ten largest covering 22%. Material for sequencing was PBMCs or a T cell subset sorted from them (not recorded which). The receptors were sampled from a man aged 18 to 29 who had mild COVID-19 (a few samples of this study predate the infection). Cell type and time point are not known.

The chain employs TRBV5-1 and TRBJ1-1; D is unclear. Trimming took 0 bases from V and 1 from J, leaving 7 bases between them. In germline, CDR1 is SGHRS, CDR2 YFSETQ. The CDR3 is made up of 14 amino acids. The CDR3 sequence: CASSLDRQNTEAFF. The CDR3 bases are TGCGCCAGCAGCTTGGACAGACAGAACACTGAAGCTTTCTTT.

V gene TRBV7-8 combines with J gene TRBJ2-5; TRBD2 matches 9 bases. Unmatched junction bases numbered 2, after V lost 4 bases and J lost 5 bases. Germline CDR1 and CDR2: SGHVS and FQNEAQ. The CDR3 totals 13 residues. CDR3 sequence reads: CASSWAGGETQYF. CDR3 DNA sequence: TGTGCCAGCAGCTGGGCGGGAGGGGAGACCCAGTACTTC.

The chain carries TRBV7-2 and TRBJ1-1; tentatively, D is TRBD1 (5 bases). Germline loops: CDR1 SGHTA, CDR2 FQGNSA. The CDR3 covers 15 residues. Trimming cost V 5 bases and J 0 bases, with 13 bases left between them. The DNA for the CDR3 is TGTGCCAGCAGCACAACGGGGGGGATGAACACTGAAGCTTTCTTT. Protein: CASSTTGGMNTEAFF.